These T cell receptor beta chains were read from a single sample in a study of blood T cell repertoires in COVID-19. Data came from immunoSEQ multiplex PCR; TCRdb stores just in-frame clones and leaves some out. The data show 30,000 or so clones, with around 86% seen just once and about an eighth held by the top ten. The sample taken for sequencing was peripheral blood. All receptors come from a man in his sixties with active COVID-19. The CDR3 runs from the conserved cysteine through the conserved F or W. Each record gives: D gene, J gene, clone size, V gene, CDR3 length, CDR3 protein, CDR3 DNA. The D gene is left open where the match is weak. Size is stated for part of the rows, as once, few or many counts, or as a class when the clone is expanded.

D: .
J: TRBJ1-3
size: .
V: TRBV7-3
length: 16
CDR3: CASSLSPPTGGNTIYF
DNA: TGTGCCAGCAGCCTAAGCCCCCCGACGGGTGGAAACACCATATATTTT

D: .
J: TRBJ2-2
size: .
V: TRBV20-1
length: 11
CDR3: CSARDAGELFF
DNA: TGCAGTGCTAGAGACGCCGGGGAGCTGTTTTTT

D: .
J: TRBJ2-4
size: once
V: TRBV6-5
length: 15
CDR3: CASRDSQLAKNIQYF
DNA: TGTGCCAGCAGGGACAGCCAGCTAGCCAAAAACATTCAGTACTTC

D: .
J: TRBJ1-4
size: .
V: TRBV2
length: 14
CDR3: CASSLQGRDEKLFF
DNA: TGTGCCAGCAGTCTTCAGGGGAGGGATGAAAAACTGTTTTTT

D: .
J: TRBJ1-4
size: .
V: TRBV27
length: 16
CDR3: CASSLSKRGVGEKLFF
DNA: TGTGCCAGCAGTTTATCGAAAAGGGGCGTCGGCGAAAAACTGTTTTTT

D: .
J: TRBJ2-5
size: .
V: TRBV7-9
length: 16
CDR3: CASSSMGAARGETQYF
DNA: TGTGCCAGCAGCTCTATGGGGGCAGCCCGAGGAGAGACCCAGTACTTC

D: TRBD2
J: TRBJ2-3
size: .
V: TRBV14
length: 17
CDR3: CASSLIAGGPSTDTQYF
DNA: TGTGCCAGCAGCCTCATAGCGGGAGGGCCCAGCACAGATACGCAGTATTTT

D: TRBD1
J: TRBJ2-1
size: .
V: TRBV7-6
length: 16
CDR3: CASSLRDSNSYNEQFF
DNA: TGTGCCAGCAGCCTCCGGGACAGCAACTCCTACAATGAGCAGTTCTTC

D: TRBD1
J: TRBJ1-6
size: few
V: TRBV6-5
length: 15
CDR3: CASRRLGTGDSPLHF
DNA: TGTGCCAGCAGACGGCTTGGGACAGGGGATTCACCCCTCCACTTT

D: TRBD1
J: TRBJ2-2
size: once
V: TRBV2
length: 15
CDR3: CASSLDRANTGELFF
DNA: TGTGCCAGCAGTTTGGACAGGGCGAACACCGGGGAGCTGTTTTTT

D: TRBD2
J: TRBJ2-5
size: .
V: TRBV5-1
length: 15
CDR3: CASSLAGTSQKTQYF
DNA: TGCGCCAGCAGCTTGGCCGGGACTAGCCAAAAGACCCAGTACTTC

D: .
J: TRBJ1-1
size: .
V: TRBV12-3/TRBV12-4
length: 12
CDR3: CASSPPQGRAFF
DNA: TGTGCCAGCAGTCCTCCCCAGGGGAGAGCTTTCTTT

D: .
J: TRBJ2-5
size: .
V: TRBV18
length: 14
CDR3: CASSPMGGQETQYF
DNA: TGTGCCAGCTCACCAATGGGAGGTCAAGAGACCCAGTACTTC

D: TRBD2
J: TRBJ2-5
size: .
V: TRBV7-9
length: 15
CDR3: CASSLSGRGGETQYF
DNA: TGTGCCAGCAGCTTGAGCGGGAGAGGAGGCGAGACCCAGTACTTC

D: .
J: TRBJ2-3
size: .
V: TRBV30
length: 14
CDR3: CAWSRLVSTDTQYF
DNA: TGTGCCTGGAGCCGACTAGTGAGCACAGATACGCAGTATTTT

D: TRBD1
J: TRBJ2-3
size: .
V: TRBV25-1
length: 18
CDR3: CASSGAAGQGSLTDTQYF
DNA: TGTGCCAGCAGTGGCGCAGCGGGACAGGGATCCCTTACAGATACGCAGTATTTT

D: .
J: TRBJ2-1
size: .
V: TRBV7-9
length: 15
CDR3: CASSSARMENNEQFF
DNA: TGTGCCAGCAGCTCCGCCCGGATGGAGAACAATGAGCAGTTCTTC

D: .
J: TRBJ2-7
size: few
V: TRBV5-6
length: 15
CDR3: CASSLGHARFYEQYF
DNA: TGTGCCAGCAGCTTAGGACATGCTCGCTTCTACGAGCAGTACTTC

D: .
J: TRBJ1-5
size: .
V: TRBV6-5
length: 13
CDR3: CASTPRGGQPQHF
DNA: TGTGCCAGCACCCCCCGAGGGGGACAGCCCCAGCATTTT

D: TRBD1
J: TRBJ1-6
size: .
V: TRBV4-1
length: 15
CDR3: CASSHSGTGDSPLHF
DNA: TGCGCCAGCAGCCACTCGGGGACAGGTGATTCACCCCTCCACTTT

D: .
J: TRBJ2-5
size: .
V: TRBV18
length: 13
CDR3: CASSPRPQETQYF
DNA: TGTGCCAGCTCACCGAGGCCTCAGGAGACCCAGTACTTC

D: .
J: TRBJ1-2
size: .
V: TRBV14
length: 14
CDR3: CASSQRTANYGYTF
DNA: TGTGCCAGCAGCCAACGGACAGCTAACTATGGCTACACCTTC

D: .
J: TRBJ1-5
size: .
V: TRBV12-3/TRBV12-4
length: 12
CDR3: CASTQGYQPQHF
DNA: TGTGCCAGCACTCAGGGATATCAGCCCCAGCATTTT

D: .
J: TRBJ2-7
size: .
V: TRBV11-2
length: 13
CDR3: CASSFDSSYEQYF
DNA: TGTGCCAGCAGCTTCGACAGTTCCTACGAGCAGTACTTC

D: .
J: TRBJ2-1
size: .
V: TRBV12-3/TRBV12-4
length: 13
CDR3: CASSLWGEGEQFF
DNA: TGTGCCAGCAGTTTGTGGGGAGAGGGTGAGCAGTTCTTC

D: TRBD1
J: TRBJ1-1
size: .
V: TRBV11-3
length: 15
CDR3: CASSKAGTGGTEAFF
DNA: TGTGCCAGTTCAAAAGCCGGGACAGGGGGCACTGAAGCTTTCTTT

D: TRBD1
J: TRBJ1-2
size: .
V: TRBV30
length: 14
CDR3: CAQYSERGLYGYTF
DNA: TGTGCCCAATACTCAGAGAGGGGGCTCTATGGCTACACCTTC

D: TRBD1
J: TRBJ2-7
size: .
V: TRBV4-1
length: 16
CDR3: CASSQERRQGVYEQYF
DNA: TGCGCCAGCAGCCAAGAACGTCGCCAGGGGGTCTACGAGCAGTACTTC